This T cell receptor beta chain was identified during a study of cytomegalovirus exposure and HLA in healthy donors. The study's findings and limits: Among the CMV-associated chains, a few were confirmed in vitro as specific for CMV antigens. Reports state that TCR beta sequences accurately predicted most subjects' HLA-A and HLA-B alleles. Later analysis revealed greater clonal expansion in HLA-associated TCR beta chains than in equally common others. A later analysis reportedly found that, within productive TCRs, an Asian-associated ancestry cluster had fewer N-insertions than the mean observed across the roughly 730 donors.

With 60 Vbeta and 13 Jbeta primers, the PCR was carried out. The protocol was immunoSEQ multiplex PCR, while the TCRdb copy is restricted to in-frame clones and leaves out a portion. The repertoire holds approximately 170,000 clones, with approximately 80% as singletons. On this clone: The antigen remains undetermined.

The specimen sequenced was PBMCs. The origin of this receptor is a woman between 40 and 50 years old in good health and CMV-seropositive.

CDR3 nucleotide sequence: TGTGCCAGCAGCTTAATGTTCTCCAGCGGGGAGACCCAGTACTTC. It specifies CASSLMFSSGETQYF. The genes are TRBV7-2 and TRBJ2-5; maybe TRBD2 (6 bases). The CDR3 contains 15 residues. Germline V gives CDR1 SGHTA, CDR2 FQGNSA. V lost 2 bases and J lost 5, with 15 bases in between.